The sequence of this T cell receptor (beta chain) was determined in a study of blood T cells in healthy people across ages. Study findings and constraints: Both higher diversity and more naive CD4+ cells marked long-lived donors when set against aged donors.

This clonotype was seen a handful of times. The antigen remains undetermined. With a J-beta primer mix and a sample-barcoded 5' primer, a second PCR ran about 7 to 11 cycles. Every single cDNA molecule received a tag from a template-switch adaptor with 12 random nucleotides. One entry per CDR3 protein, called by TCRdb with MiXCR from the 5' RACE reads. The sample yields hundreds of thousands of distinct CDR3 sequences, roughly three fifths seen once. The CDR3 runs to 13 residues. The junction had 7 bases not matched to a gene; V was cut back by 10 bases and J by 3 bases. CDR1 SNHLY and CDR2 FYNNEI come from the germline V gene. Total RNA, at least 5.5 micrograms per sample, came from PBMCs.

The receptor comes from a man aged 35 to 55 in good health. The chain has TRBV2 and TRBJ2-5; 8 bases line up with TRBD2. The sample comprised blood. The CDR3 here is CATRGGMKETQYF. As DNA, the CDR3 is TGTGCCACCCGGGGGGGCATGAAAGAGACCCAGTACTTC.